Following are 11 T cell receptor beta chains from one sample sequenced in a study of identical twins. MiXCR, run by TCRdb on the 5' RACE reads, gives a single entry per CDR3 protein. The profile covers 400,000 to 550,000 distinct CDR3 sequences, with 13% to 15% appearing a single time and about 0.94% taken by the ten largest. These data are also associated with another study on yellow fever vaccine responses in identical twins.

Sequencing was performed on CD4+ T cells sorted from blood. The receptors shown here come from a woman aged 18-29 years in good health.

This clonotype was seen a handful of times. J is TRBJ2-4 and V is TRBV6-2 or TRBV6-3, with D uncertain. This CDR3 has 17 residues. Germline V lookup: CDR1 MNHEY, CDR2 SVGEGT. The V and J ends lost 6 bases and 8 bases respectively, with 26 bases between them. The CDR3 loop reads CASSPLRVTSGLDIQYF. In DNA, the CDR3 is TGTGCCAGCAGCCCCCTCCGAGTTACATCCGGGTTGGACATTCAGTACTTC.

The CDR3 is CASRNRDGETQYF. The CDR3 nucleotides are TGTGCCAGCAGAAACCGGGACGGCGAGACCCAGTACTTC. The chain is built from TRBV6-2 or TRBV6-3 and TRBJ2-5, with D possibly being TRBD1 or TRBD2 (5 bases each). The ends were cut back, 6 bases at V and 5 bases at J, with 13 bases in the middle. Germline lookup yields CDR1 MNHEY and CDR2 SVGEGT. The CDR3 loop spans 13 amino acids.

This clonotype was picked up a small number of times. V is TRBV3-1 and J is TRBJ2-2; D unclear. The length of the CDR3 is 14 residues. The V gene lost 2 bases and the J gene lost 1 base, with 5 bases spanning the gap. Germline V lookup: CDR1 LGHDT, CDR2 YNNKEL (reference sequence). This chain's CDR3 is CASSQRWNTGELFF. CDR3 sequence (DNA): TGTGCCAGCAGCCAACGGTGGAACACCGGGGAGCTGTTTTTT.

This clonotype appeared a few times. This chain connects TRBV7-2 to TRBJ2-5; weak D call: TRBD1 (5 bases). Germline V lookup: CDR1 SGHTA, CDR2 FQGNSA. The CDR3 consists of 12 residues. V lost 5 bases to trimming and J lost 11 bases, with 15 bases between them. The CDR3 DNA reads TGTGCCAGCAGCAGTACGACAGAAATTCAGTACTTC. Translating it yields CASSSTTEIQYF.

This clonotype was recorded a few times. Written as DNA, the CDR3 is TGCGCCAGCAGCCTCGGGGGGACAGCCTCCTACGAGCAGTACTTC. Protein: CASSLGGTASYEQYF. V gene TRBV5-1 combines with J gene TRBJ2-7; D is perhaps TRBD1 or TRBD2 (7 bases each). Deletions cut 4 bases from V and 0 bases from J, with 14 bases between. The CDR3 covers 15 residues. The V gene's germline CDR1 is SGHRS and CDR2 YFSETQ.

The chain links TRBV20-1 to TRBJ2-7; 8 bases fit TRBD1. The trim removed 5 bases at V and 6 bases at J, leaving 3 bases unmatched. The V gene's germline CDR1 is DFQATT and CDR2 SNEGSKA (reference sequence). This CDR3 comprises 11 residues. The CDR3 DNA is TGCAGTGCTGGACAGGGCTTCGAGCAGTACTTC. Translated, it gives CSAGQGFEQYF.

CDR3 region: CASSPGQGSREKLFF. CDR3 nucleotide sequence: TGTGCCAGCAGCCCGGGCCAAGGGTCAAGGGAAAAACTGTTTTTT. This chain links TRBV7-9 with TRBJ1-4, with D unclear. Germline lookup yields CDR1 SEHNR and CDR2 FQNEAQ (reference sequence). V was trimmed by 5 bases and J by 8 bases, leaving 18 bases between them. The CDR3 length is 15 residues.

This clonotype was observed a few times. The rearrangement joins TRBV7-2 to TRBJ1-2, with D unresolved. The V gene's germline CDR1 is SGHTA and CDR2 FQGNSA. The CDR3 has 14 residues. V dropped 5 bases and J dropped 4 bases, with 14 bases sitting between them. CDR3 DNA: TGTGCCAGCAGCCTTCAAGATAGGCCCTATGGCTACACCTTC. This encodes CASSLQDRPYGYTF. Full variable domain (remainder filled in from reference TRBV7-2 and TRBJ1-2): GAGVSQSPSNKVTEKGKDVELRCDPISGHTALYWYRQSLGQGLEFLIYFQGNSAPDKSGLPSDRFSAERTGGSVSTLTIQRTQQEDSAVYLCASSLQDRPYGYTFGSGTRLTVV.

This clonotype showed up just a few times. The chain joins TRBV4-3 to TRBJ2-1; possible D gene TRBD2, 5 bases. The CDR3 is 16 amino acids. Trimming cost V 0 bases and J 4 bases, with 13 bases left between them. Germline CDR1 is LGHNA and CDR2 is YSLEER. For the CDR3, the DNA is TGCGCCAGCAGCCAAGATTCCGGGATGGGTTACAATGAGCAGTTCTTC. Protein: CASSQDSGMGYNEQFF.

The CDR3 protein is CATSQRLAGVSGANVLTF. The CDR3 DNA sequence: TGTGCCACCAGTCAACGACTAGCGGGAGTTTCTGGGGCCAACGTCCTGACTTTC. The V and J genes are TRBV24-1 and TRBJ2-6, with 12 bases identical to TRBD2. The CDR3 runs to 18 residues. Looked up from germline, CDR1 is KGHDR and CDR2 is SFDVKD. The J segment lost 1 base and the V segment lost 6 bases, leaving 6 bases of the junction unmatched.

The chain employs TRBV5-1 and TRBJ1-5, with D tentatively TRBD1 (5 bases). Trimming stripped 3 bases from V and 6 bases from J, with 13 bases between. Germline loops: CDR1 SGHRS, CDR2 YFSETQ. There are 14 residues in the CDR3. The CDR3 DNA reads as TGCGCCAGCAGCTCGGGACCGCCCGGTCAGCCCCAGCATTTT. Translation: CASSSGPPGQPQHF. The variable domain in full, completed from reference TRBV5-1 and TRBJ1-5, reads KAGVTQTPRYLIKTRGQQVTLSCSPISGHRSVSWYQQTPGQGLQFLFEYFSETQRNKGNFPGRFSGRQFSNSRSEMNVSTLELGDSALYLCASSSGPPGQPQHFGDGTRLSIL.